The entry below describes one T cell receptor beta chain. Antigen unknown. This sample is part of a study of T cell repertoires in cytomegalovirus infection. Whole-study results and caveats: Of the TCR beta families, the public ones yielded a cumulative frequency that identified carriers of CMV plus the relevant HLA. Across the ex vivo response, the dominant clonotypes were HLA-C-restricted CMV-specific TCR beta clonotypes.

The germline gives CDR1 LGHNA, CDR2 YSLEER. This CDR3 is built from 15 residues. V dropped 0 bases and J dropped 5 bases, with 14 bases sitting between them. From the reads, TCRdb called clonotypes with MiXCR, one entry per CDR3 protein. The sample records tens of thousands of distinct CDR3 sequences, 20% to 25% being singletons. This receptor was obtained from a human donor in good health (CMV status not recorded). Some clones in this sample may be carry-over from other donors' samples. The chain uses TRBV4-3 and TRBJ2-7; TRBD1 is a possible D gene (5 bases). This sample comprised CD8+ T cells from cultured PBMCs, obtained from culture after CMV antigen stimulation. The CDR3 DNA follows: TGCGCCAGCAGCCAAGAGATGCGACAGAACCACGAGCAGTACTTC. Its translation: CASSQEMRQNHEQYF.